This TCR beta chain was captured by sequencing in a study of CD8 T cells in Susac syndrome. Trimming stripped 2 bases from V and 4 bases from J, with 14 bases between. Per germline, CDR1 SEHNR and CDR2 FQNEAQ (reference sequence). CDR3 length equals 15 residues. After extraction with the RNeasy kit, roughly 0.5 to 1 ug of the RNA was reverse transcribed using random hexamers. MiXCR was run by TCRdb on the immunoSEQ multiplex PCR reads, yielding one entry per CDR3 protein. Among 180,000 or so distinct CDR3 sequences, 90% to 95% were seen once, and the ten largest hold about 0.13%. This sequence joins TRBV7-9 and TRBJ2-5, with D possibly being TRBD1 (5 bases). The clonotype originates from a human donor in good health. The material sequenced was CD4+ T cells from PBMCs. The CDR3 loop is CASSLSGRVGETQYF. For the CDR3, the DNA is TGTGCCAGCAGCTTATCGGGCAGGGTAGGAGAGACCCAGTACTTC.